The 5 T cell receptor beta chains reported below all come from one sample, sequenced in a study of cytomegalovirus exposure and HLA in healthy donors. Primers for the PCR totalled 60 Vbeta and 13 Jbeta. The repertoire was sequenced with immunoSEQ multiplex PCR; TCRdb's copy has only in-frame clones and lacks some. The repertoire consists of more than 150,000 clones, with roughly 84% occurring once and the leading ten covering roughly 1.5%. Sequencing input: PBMCs. These receptors were collected from a woman aged 18-30 years in good health and CMV-seronegative.

This clone was counted between two and nine times. Here the CDR3 DNA reads TGTGCTAGTGGGAGACAGGGCTATGGCGATGGCTACACCTTC. This sequence encodes CASGRQGYGDGYTF. J is TRBJ1-2 and V is TRBV12-5; 7 bases match TRBD1. The CDR3 is made up of 14 amino acids. Germline V lookup: CDR1 LGHNT, CDR2 FRNRAP. V was clipped by 6 bases and J by 6 bases; unmatched bases: 10.

This clone was seen only once. The V and J genes are TRBV5-1 and TRBJ1-4, with D perhaps matching TRBD1 (5 bases). Trimming took off 6 bases at V and 8 bases at J, with 20 bases between the two ends. Germline lookup yields CDR1 SGHRS and CDR2 YFSETQ. The CDR3 is 15 amino acids. The DNA for the CDR3 is TGCGCCAGCACAAAGGGGAACAGTCTTATCGAAAAACTGTTTTTT. Its translation is CASTKGNSLIEKLFF.

This clone has just a few counts. The gene calls are TRBV2 and TRBJ1-4, with a possible D match to TRBD1 (6 bases). The CDR3 spans 13 residues. Trimming shortened V by 4 bases and J by 10 bases, and 13 bases separated the two germline ends. Per the germline V gene, CDR1 is SNHLY and CDR2 is FYNNEI. For the CDR3, the DNA is TGTGCCAGCAGTGTTTACAGGGAAGGAAAACTGTTTTTT. Translating it yields CASSVYREGKLFF.

V and J are TRBV30 and TRBJ1-5; D gene ambiguous. CDR1 is GTSNPN, CDR2 SVGIG, per germline (reference sequence). V was trimmed by 2 bases and J by 3 bases, leaving 17 bases between them. CDR3 length: 16 residues. CDR3 in DNA: TGTGCCTGGAGTTCCTCCGCACGCGGGGTCAATCAGCCCCAGCATTTT. Translated, it gives CAWSSSARGVNQPQHF. The entire variable domain, with the rest obtained from reference TRBV30 and TRBJ1-5, is as follows: SQTIHQWPATLVQPVGSPLSLECTVEGTSNPNLYWYRQAAGRGLQLLFYSVGIGQISSEVPQNLSASRPQDRQFILSSKKLLLSDSGFYLCAWSSSARGVNQPQHFGDGTRLSIL.

This clone was seen once. V usage is TRBV4-1 and J usage is TRBJ2-1; 10 bases match TRBD2. From germline, CDR1 is MGHRA and CDR2 YSYEKL. V lost 0 bases and J lost 7; bases outside the gene matches: 12. This CDR3 spans 18 amino acids. CDR3 DNA sequence: TGCGCCAGCAGCCAAGATGGCCTAGCGGGGGTAAAAAGAAATGAGCAGTTCTTC. It encodes CASSQDGLAGVKRNEQFF.